This record covers a single TCR beta chain. What it binds is unknown. Next came a second PCR, run for about 7 to 12 cycles, which used a sample-barcoded 5' primer along with a J-beta primer mix. CDR3-containing paired-end reads numbering at least 2.5 million came from each sample. TCRdb processed the 5' RACE reads anew with MiXCR; each CDR3 protein has one entry. The sample lists about 970,000 distinct CDR3 sequences; 51% were seen once. All donors came from Russia, were Caucasian and healthy, and spanned ages roughly 6 to 95. The data were obtained in a study of blood T cells in healthy people across ages. The study's findings and limits: Possibly, changes in expanded clonotypes were confounded because donor CMV status was unknown.

Germline V lookup: CDR1 SGHTA, CDR2 FQGNSA. V lost 1 base and J lost 4, with 8 bases in between. The CDR3 consists of 14 residues. This clonotype originated in a woman aged 60-75 years in good health. The chain is built from TRBV7-2 and TRBJ1-5; D remains ambiguous. The sequencing input was blood. CDR3 residues: CASSLVVGNQPQHF. As DNA, the CDR3 is TGTGCCAGCAGCTTAGTAGTTGGTAATCAGCCCCAGCATTTT. Combining the CDR3 with reference TRBV7-2 and TRBJ1-5 gives the whole variable domain GAGVSQSPSNKVTEKGKDVELRCDPISGHTALYWYRQSLGQGLEFLIYFQGNSAPDKSGLPSDRFSAERTGGSVSTLTIQRTQQEDSAVYLCASSLVVGNQPQHFGDGTRLSIL.